The sequence of this TCR beta chain was determined in a study of shared clonotypes between healthy human individuals. General study results and limits: Donor clonotype sharing was expected to depend on sequencing depth.

Regarding this clone: Its cognate antigen is unknown. Other nucleotide sequences from this sample produce the same CDR3.

Every subset's genomic DNA went evenly onto several immunoSEQ plates. TCRdb's copy holds only in-frame clones and misses some; the assay was immunoSEQ multiplex PCR. The sample lists roughly 2.5 million clones; roughly 92% were seen once. What was sequenced was naive CD4+ T cells sorted from blood. Indicated subset: CD45RA+ positively selected. This receptor was obtained from a man aged 18 to 30 in good health.

CDR3 amino acids: CASSFRSSYEQYF. CDR3 DNA sequence: TGTGCCAGCAGCTTTCGGTCATCCTACGAGCAGTACTTC. The chain joins TRBV7-2 to TRBJ2-7; no clear D gene. The germline V and J ends were trimmed by 3 bases and 1 base, with 7 bases remaining between them. The CDR3 length is 13 residues. The germline V gene encodes CDR1 SGHTA and CDR2 FQGNSA. Full variable domain (rest looked up from reference TRBV7-2 and TRBJ2-7): GAGVSQSPSNKVTEKGKDVELRCDPISGHTALYWYRQSLGQGLEFLIYFQGNSAPDKSGLPSDRFSAERTGGSVSTLTIQRTQQEDSAVYLCASSFRSSYEQYFGPGTRLTVT.